This is a list of T cell receptor beta chains from one sample in a study of blood T cells in healthy people across ages. TCRdb re-analysed the 5' RACE reads in MiXCR, keeping a single row per CDR3 protein. The sample lists 650,000 to 800,000 distinct CDR3 sequences; 40% to 50% were seen once. Sequencing used blood. The receptors stem from a man in his sixties in good health. CDR3s include the opening cysteine and the closing phenylalanine or tryptophan. Fields, in order: clone size, J gene, V gene, D gene, CDR3 DNA, CDR3 protein. The D gene is left open where the match is weak. Where a row states a size, it is once, few, many or the class of an expanded clone; other rows omit it.

abundance: -; j_gene: TRBJ2-5; v_gene: TRBV7-7; d_gene: -; CDR3nt: TGTGCTAGCAGCGAGGGAACTGGGGCCCAGTACTTC; CDR3aa: CASSEGTGAQYF
abundance: -; j_gene: TRBJ2-1; v_gene: TRBV6-2/TRBV6-3; d_gene: -; CDR3nt: TGTGCCAGCATTTACTCACCTCGGGGAGAGCAGTTCTTC; CDR3aa: CASIYSPRGEQFF
abundance: -; j_gene: TRBJ1-6; v_gene: TRBV12-3/TRBV12-4; d_gene: -; CDR3nt: TGTGCCAGCAGTTTTCTCGGGACCCCCCTCCACTTT; CDR3aa: CASSFLGTPLHF
abundance: few; j_gene: TRBJ1-5; v_gene: TRBV6-1; d_gene: -; CDR3nt: TGTGCCAGCAGTGAACTGGTGGTGGGACAGCCCCAGCATTTT; CDR3aa: CASSELVVGQPQHF
abundance: -; j_gene: TRBJ2-1; v_gene: TRBV11-2; d_gene: -; CDR3nt: TGTGCCAGCAGCTTTCGGTCCTCGGGTTTTCACAATGAGCAGTTCTTC; CDR3aa: CASSFRSSGFHNEQFF
abundance: -; j_gene: TRBJ1-2; v_gene: TRBV3-1; d_gene: TRBD1; CDR3nt: TGTGCCAGCAGCCAAGCCCTGACAGGGAGGAAGGGCTACACCTTC; CDR3aa: CASSQALTGRKGYTF
abundance: -; j_gene: TRBJ2-3; v_gene: TRBV20-1; d_gene: -; CDR3nt: TGCAGTGCTAGCCGAGGGGGGGCAGATACGCAGTATTTT; CDR3aa: CSASRGGADTQYF
abundance: -; j_gene: TRBJ2-7; v_gene: TRBV19; d_gene: TRBD1; CDR3nt: TGTGCCAGTAGCCTATCGGGACAGTCGTTTTACGAGCAGTACTTC; CDR3aa: CASSLSGQSFYEQYF
abundance: -; j_gene: TRBJ1-6; v_gene: TRBV12-3/TRBV12-4; d_gene: TRBD1; CDR3nt: TGTGCCAGCAGTGTAAAGGGGGCAGGATCACCCCTCCACTTT; CDR3aa: CASSVKGAGSPLHF
abundance: few; j_gene: TRBJ2-1; v_gene: TRBV12-3/TRBV12-4; d_gene: -; CDR3nt: TGTGCCAGCAGTTCCGACAGTATAAATGAGCAGTTCTTC; CDR3aa: CASSSDSINEQFF
abundance: few; j_gene: TRBJ2-7; v_gene: TRBV6-2/TRBV6-3; d_gene: -; CDR3nt: TGTGCCAGCAGTACCACCACTGGGCGGGGCCTACGGGTTGAGCAGTACTTC; CDR3aa: CASSTTTGRGLRVEQYF
abundance: -; j_gene: TRBJ2-1; v_gene: TRBV4-1; d_gene: TRBD2; CDR3nt: TGCGCCAGCAGCCACCAGGCGGGGGACCCTAGCAATGAGCAGTTCTTC; CDR3aa: CASSHQAGDPSNEQFF
abundance: -; j_gene: TRBJ2-5; v_gene: TRBV12-3/TRBV12-4; d_gene: TRBD2; CDR3nt: TGTGCCAGCAGTTTATTGGCGGGGGGGCCCCAAGAGACCCAGTACTTC; CDR3aa: CASSLLAGGPQETQYF
abundance: -; j_gene: TRBJ1-6; v_gene: TRBV4-1; d_gene: -; CDR3nt: TGCGCCAGCAGCCAATCTCTACCGGACAGTAATTCACCCCTCCACTTT; CDR3aa: CASSQSLPDSNSPLHF
abundance: few; j_gene: TRBJ1-1; v_gene: TRBV6-2/TRBV6-3; d_gene: -; CDR3nt: TGTGCCAGCAGTTATCCCGCTGAAGCTTTCTTT; CDR3aa: CASSYPAEAFF
abundance: -; j_gene: TRBJ2-2; v_gene: TRBV28; d_gene: -; CDR3nt: TGTGCCAGCGGGAGGGGGCAGACGAACACCGGGGAGCTGTTTTTT; CDR3aa: CASGRGQTNTGELFF
abundance: -; j_gene: TRBJ2-1; v_gene: TRBV7-6; d_gene: TRBD2; CDR3nt: TGTGCCAGCAGCACGGCCCCTGGCGGGGGCTCCTACAATGAGCAGTTCTTC; CDR3aa: CASSTAPGGGSYNEQFF
abundance: -; j_gene: TRBJ1-6; v_gene: TRBV12-3/TRBV12-4; d_gene: TRBD1; CDR3nt: TGTGCCAGCAGTCGAAACCGGGACAGGGGGCCCGGCTCCTATAATTCACCCCTCCACTTT; CDR3aa: CASSRNRDRGPGSYNSPLHF
abundance: -; j_gene: TRBJ1-2; v_gene: TRBV6-2/TRBV6-3; d_gene: -; CDR3nt: TGTGCCAGGCCGGGGGGATATGGCTACACCTTC; CDR3aa: CARPGGYGYTF
abundance: few; j_gene: TRBJ2-2; v_gene: TRBV24-1; d_gene: -; CDR3nt: TGTGCCACTCGGTCCGGGACTTCACACACCGGGGAGCTGTTTTTT; CDR3aa: CATRSGTSHTGELFF
abundance: few; j_gene: TRBJ2-1; v_gene: TRBV5-6; d_gene: -; CDR3nt: TGTGCCAGCAGTCCAACTTGGGGCAATGAGCAGTTCTTC; CDR3aa: CASSPTWGNEQFF
abundance: -; j_gene: TRBJ2-1; v_gene: TRBV6-2/TRBV6-3; d_gene: -; CDR3nt: TGTGCCAGCACACCGACGCCGAGCTCCTACAATGAGCAGTTCTTC; CDR3aa: CASTPTPSSYNEQFF
abundance: -; j_gene: TRBJ2-1; v_gene: TRBV18; d_gene: TRBD2; CDR3nt: TGTGCCAGCTCAACCGGGACTAGCGGTACGGGCGGGCCACAGTTCTTC; CDR3aa: CASSTGTSGTGGPQFF
abundance: -; j_gene: TRBJ2-3; v_gene: TRBV2; d_gene: TRBD1; CDR3nt: TGTGCCAGCAGTGAGGGACAGGGGGGTGATACGCAGTATTTT; CDR3aa: CASSEGQGGDTQYF
abundance: -; j_gene: TRBJ1-2; v_gene: TRBV20-1; d_gene: -; CDR3nt: TGCAGTGCTCGAAGGGACACTTATAGCTACACCTTC; CDR3aa: CSARRDTYSYTF
abundance: many; j_gene: TRBJ1-1; v_gene: TRBV28; d_gene: -; CDR3nt: TGTGCCAGCAGGCCCAAACATACTTTATCTACTGAAGCTTTCTTT; CDR3aa: CASRPKHTLSTEAFF
abundance: few; j_gene: TRBJ2-5; v_gene: TRBV7-2; d_gene: TRBD2; CDR3nt: TGTGCCAGCAGCTTAGAGGGCGGGGGGGGCCGAGAGACCCAGTACTTC; CDR3aa: CASSLEGGGGRETQYF